The 24 T cell receptor beta chains below were found in one sample sequenced in a study of shared clonotypes between healthy human individuals. Sequencing was performed with immunoSEQ multiplex PCR; in TCRdb, only in-frame clones are kept and a portion is missing. The sample includes approximately 1,500,000 clones, around 97% seen only once; the top ten take 0.95% to 1.5%. The sequencing input was naive CD4+ T cells sorted from blood. Subset defined: CD45RA+ positively selected. The receptors were gathered from a young man in good health.

The sample holds one count of this clone. The chain links TRBV29-1 to TRBJ2-1; perhaps TRBD1 as D (5 bases). V was shortened by 6 bases and J by 0 bases, with 27 bases between the two germline ends. In germline, CDR1 is SQVTM, CDR2 ANQGSEA. The CDR3 covers 19 residues. DNA for the CDR3: TGCAGCGTACCCACCTGGGGCAGCCGATTCCCCAGCTCCTACAATGAGCAGTTCTTC. It translates to CSVPTWGSRFPSSYNEQFF.

The chain is built from TRBV5-4 and TRBJ2-2; 7 nucleotides align to TRBD2. Germline CDR1 is SGHNT and CDR2 is YYREEE (reference sequence). This CDR3 is 16 amino acids long. V lost 0 bases, J lost 2 bases, and 4 bases stayed unmatched. CDR3 nucleotide sequence: TGTGCCAGCAGCTTGGAGAGCGGGACTAACACCGGGGAGCTGTTTTTT. This encodes CASSLESGTNTGELFF.

The V gene is TRBV19, the J gene TRBJ1-2, with D uncertain. The length of the CDR3 is 16 residues. Germline lookup yields CDR1 LNHDA and CDR2 SQIVND (reference sequence). V was shortened by 0 bases and J by 2 bases, with 13 bases between the two germline ends. DNA for the CDR3: TGTGCCAGTAGTATAGATCGGTGGGGAACCAACTATGGCTACACCTTC. Protein sequence: CASSIDRWGTNYGYTF.

V is TRBV6-6 and J is TRBJ1-3; 7 nucleotides match TRBD1. CDR1 is MNHNY and CDR2 is SVGAGI in the germline V gene (reference sequence). The V and J ends lost 0 bases and 3 bases, in that order; junction bases with no gene match: 5. This CDR3 comprises 16 residues. Written as DNA, the CDR3 is TGTGCCAGCAGTTACTCCGCCGGGACAGTTGGAAACACCATATATTTT. Residues: CASSYSAGTVGNTIYF.

This clone was counted only a few times. This CDR3 is also generated by other DNA sequences in the sample. CDR3 bases: TGCGCCAGCAGCTTGGGGGTAGGCACAGATACGCAGTATTTT. This translates into CASSLGVGTDTQYF. V usage is TRBV5-1 and J usage is TRBJ2-3; D is unresolved. V was cut by 0 bases and J by 1 base, with 6 bases left in between. CDR1 is SGHRS, CDR2 YFSETQ, per germline. This CDR3 spans 14 amino acids.

The V and J genes are TRBV5-1 and TRBJ2-7, with 10 bases lining up with TRBD2. CDR1 is SGHRS and CDR2 is YFSETQ in the germline V gene. CDR3 size: 14 residues. Unmatched junction bases numbered 3, after V lost 1 base and J lost 5 bases. The CDR3: CASSLSLAGDEQYF. The CDR3 DNA sequence: TGCGCCAGCAGCTTGAGCCTAGCGGGGGACGAGCAGTACTTC.

This clone was observed a single time. The chain links TRBV7-8 to TRBJ1-2, with a tentative D call TRBD1 (5 bases). The V and J ends lost 4 bases and 0 bases respectively, with 15 bases between them. From germline, CDR1 is SGHVS and CDR2 FQNEAQ. This CDR3 has 16 amino acids. This chain's CDR3 is CASSSPGGVANYGYTF. CDR3 sequence (DNA): TGTGCCAGCAGCTCCCCGGGGGGGGTAGCTAACTATGGCTACACCTTC.

The chain joins TRBV18 to TRBJ2-5; 14 nucleotides match TRBD2. Germline V gene data show CDR1 as KGHSH and CDR2 as LQKENI. V gave up 0 bases and J gave up 14 bases; unmatched junction bases: 8. This CDR3 comprises 15 residues. In DNA, the CDR3 is TGTGCCAGCTCACCACCGGGACTAGCGGGAGCCTCGATATACTTC. Its protein product is CASSPPGLAGASIYF.

The chain recombines TRBV11-2 with TRBJ2-3; D ambiguous. Germline V gene data show CDR1 as SGHAT and CDR2 as FQNNGV. There are 13 residues in the CDR3. Trimming cost V 5 bases and J 0 bases, with 6 bases left between them. CDR3 sequence: CASSPDSTDTQYF. As DNA, the CDR3 is TGTGCCAGCAGCCCGGACAGCACAGATACGCAGTATTTT.

The sample holds one count of this clone. The chain joins TRBV5-3 to TRBJ1-2; tentatively, D is TRBD1 (5 bases). TRBV5-3 is classed as an ORF, of uncertain function. Trimming removed 4 bases from V and 8 bases from J, with 12 bases in between. The CDR3 totals 12 residues. This CDR3 is CARSLSGLGYTF. The DNA of the CDR3 is TGTGCCAGAAGCCTGTCGGGGCTAGGCTACACCTTC.

The CDR3 DNA follows: TGTGCCAGCAGGCTCGGACTCTACGAGCAGTACTTC. It translates to CASRLGLYEQYF. This chain uses TRBV28 with TRBJ2-7, with TRBD2 as a possible D gene (5 bases). This CDR3 is 12 amino acids long. Germline V CDR1 and CDR2: MDHEN, SYDVKM. V lost 6 bases and J lost 3, with 9 bases in between.

V gene TRBV7-2 combines with J gene TRBJ2-6, with a weak D call TRBD2 (6 bases). There are 15 residues in the CDR3. V was shortened by 3 bases and J by 1 base, with 7 bases between the two germline ends. Germline assignment: CDR1 SGHTA and CDR2 FQGNSA. CDR3 nucleotides: TGTGCCAGCAGCTTCGGACTATCTGGGGCCAACGTCCTGACTTTC. It encodes CASSFGLSGANVLTF.

The chain uses TRBV19 and TRBJ2-1, with D possibly being TRBD2 (6 bases). Germline V CDR1 and CDR2: LNHDA, SQIVND (reference sequence). V gave up 5 bases and J gave up 3 bases, with 11 bases separating them. The CDR3 spans 14 residues. The CDR3 DNA follows: TGTGCCAGTAGTTACTCCGGGAGCTACAATGAGCAGTTCTTC. It specifies CASSYSGSYNEQFF.

This chain connects TRBV4-3 to TRBJ1-5; the D is unclear. CDR3 length equals 16 residues. From germline, CDR1 is LGHNA and CDR2 YSLEER. Trimming pared 0 bases from V and 0 bases from J, leaving 9 bases between. CDR3 nucleotides: TGCGCCAGCAGCCAAGAGGCAGAGTATAGCAATCAGCCCCAGCATTTT. Its translation: CASSQEAEYSNQPQHF.

The chain uses TRBV6-5 and TRBJ2-2; the D gene is possibly TRBD1 (5 bases). The CDR3 sequence is 14 residues long. Trimming took off 5 bases at V and 4 bases at J, with 11 bases between the two ends. Germline CDR1 is MNHEY and CDR2 is SVGAGI. The chain's CDR3 is CASSRQIITGELFF. The CDR3 nucleotides read TGTGCCAGCAGTCGACAGATTATCACCGGGGAGCTGTTTTTT.

The chain recombines TRBV4-1 with TRBJ2-7; 9 bases are a match to TRBD2. Germline V gives CDR1 MGHRA, CDR2 YSYEKL. This CDR3 spans 18 amino acids. With V trimmed by 1 base and J by 3 bases, 13 bases remained unmatched. The CDR3 reads CASSQGEGGRADVYEQYF. The CDR3 region has the DNA TGCGCCAGCAGCCAAGGAGAGGGCGGGAGGGCCGACGTCTACGAGCAGTACTTC.

CDR3 protein: CASSRTGHSYEQYF. The CDR3 coding sequence is TGTGCCAGCAGCCGGACCGGTCACTCCTACGAGCAGTACTTC. The chain links TRBV11-2 to TRBJ2-7; D uncertain. This CDR3 is built from 14 residues. CDR1 and CDR2 from the germline V gene are SGHAT and FQNNGV. V shed 5 bases and J shed 0 bases, with 11 bases lying between them.

Concerning this clone: Other DNA sequences in this sample translate to the same CDR3. The V and J genes are TRBV28 and TRBJ1-2; D gene unclear. V lost 5 bases, J lost 5 bases, and 9 bases lay in between. Germline V gene sequence: CDR1 MDHEN, CDR2 SYDVKM. The CDR3 is 12 residues long. The CDR3 sequence is CASSPPSYGYTF. The CDR3 region has the DNA TGTGCCAGCAGTCCGCCTTCATATGGCTACACCTTC.

J is TRBJ2-7 and V is TRBV6-1, with D perhaps matching TRBD1 (6 bases). The CDR3 is 14 residues long. The germline V and J ends were trimmed by 2 bases and 7 bases, with 15 bases remaining between them. CDR1 is MNHNS and CDR2 is SASEGT in the germline V gene. CDR3 DNA sequence: TGTGCCAGCAGTGAACTACAGGGAGTTAGTGAGCAGTACTTC. Amino acid sequence: CASSELQGVSEQYF.

The gene calls are TRBV19 and TRBJ2-1; D is ambiguous. The CDR3 has 15 amino acids. V dropped 6 bases and J dropped 0 bases, with 12 bases sitting between them. Germline V CDR1 and CDR2: LNHDA, SQIVND (reference sequence). The CDR3 region has the DNA TGTGCCAGTAGATGGGGTCCCAGCTCCTACAATGAGCAGTTCTTC. Protein: CASRWGPSSYNEQFF.

The rearrangement joins TRBV5-1 to TRBJ2-5; D uncertain. Germline V gene data show CDR1 as SGHRS and CDR2 as YFSETQ. The CDR3 sequence is 15 residues long. The ends were cut back, 4 bases at V and 2 bases at J, with 15 bases in the middle. The CDR3 spells CASSPQTTVQETQYF. The CDR3, as DNA: TGCGCCAGCAGCCCTCAAACGACGGTTCAAGAGACCCAGTACTTC.

The V call is TRBV5-5, the J call TRBJ2-1; D is unresolved. The CDR3 consists of 13 residues. CDR1 SGHKS and CDR2 YYEKEE come from the germline V gene (reference sequence). V was cut by 0 bases and J by 7 bases, with 8 bases left in between. The CDR3 coding sequence is TGTGCCAGCAGCTTGGCCGCGAGGAATGAGCAGTTCTTC. This codes for CASSLAARNEQFF.

V gene TRBV2 combines with J gene TRBJ2-2; the D is unclear. Trimming cost V 2 bases and J 8 bases, with 9 bases left between them. This CDR3 is built from 13 residues. CDR1 is SNHLY and CDR2 is FYNNEI in the germline V gene. This CDR3 reads CASSEFSSGELFF. CDR3 in DNA: TGTGCCAGCAGTGAATTTAGCTCGGGGGAGCTGTTTTTT.

The chain links TRBV19 to TRBJ2-7; TRBD1 matches at 7 bases. Germline lookup yields CDR1 LNHDA and CDR2 SQIVND (reference sequence). V trimming: 4 bases; J trimming: 3 bases; junction bases outside the gene matches: 9. CDR3 length equals 15 residues. The DNA for the CDR3 is TGTGCCAGTAGTAAAGGGCTACAGGGGTACTACGAGCAGTACTTC. Translating it yields CASSKGLQGYYEQYF.